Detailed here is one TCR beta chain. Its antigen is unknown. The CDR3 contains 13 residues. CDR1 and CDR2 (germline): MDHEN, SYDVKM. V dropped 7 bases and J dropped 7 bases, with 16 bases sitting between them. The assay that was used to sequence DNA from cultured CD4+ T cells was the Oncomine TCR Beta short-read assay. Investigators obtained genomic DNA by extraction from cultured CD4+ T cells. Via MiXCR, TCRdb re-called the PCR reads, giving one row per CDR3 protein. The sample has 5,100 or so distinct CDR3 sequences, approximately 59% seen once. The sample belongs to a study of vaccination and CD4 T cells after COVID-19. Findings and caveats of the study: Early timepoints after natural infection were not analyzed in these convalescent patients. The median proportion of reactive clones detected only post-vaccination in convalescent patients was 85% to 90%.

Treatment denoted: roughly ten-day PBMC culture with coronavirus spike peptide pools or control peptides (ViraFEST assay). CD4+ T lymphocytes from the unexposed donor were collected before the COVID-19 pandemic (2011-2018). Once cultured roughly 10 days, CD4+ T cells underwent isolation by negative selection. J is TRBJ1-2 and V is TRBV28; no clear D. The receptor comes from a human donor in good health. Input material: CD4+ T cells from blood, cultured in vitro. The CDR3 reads CASTSTSHGGYTF. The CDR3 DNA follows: TGTGCCAGCACCTCGACATCCCACGGTGGCTACACCTTC.